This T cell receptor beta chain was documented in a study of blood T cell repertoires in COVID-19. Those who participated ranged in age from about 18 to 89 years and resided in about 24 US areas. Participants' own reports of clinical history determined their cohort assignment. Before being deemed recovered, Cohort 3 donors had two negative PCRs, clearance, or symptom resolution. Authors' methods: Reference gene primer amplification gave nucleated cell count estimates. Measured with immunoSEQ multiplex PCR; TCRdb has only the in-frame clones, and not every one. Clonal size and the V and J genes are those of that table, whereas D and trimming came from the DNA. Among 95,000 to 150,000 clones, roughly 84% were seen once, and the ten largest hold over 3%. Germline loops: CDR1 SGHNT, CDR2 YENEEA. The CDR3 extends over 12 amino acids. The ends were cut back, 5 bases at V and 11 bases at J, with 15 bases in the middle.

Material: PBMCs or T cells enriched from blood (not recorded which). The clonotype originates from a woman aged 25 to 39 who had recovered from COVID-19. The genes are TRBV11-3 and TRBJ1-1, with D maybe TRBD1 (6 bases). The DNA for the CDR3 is TGTGCCAGCAGCCCCGGGGGGGGCGTCGCTTTCTTT. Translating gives CASSPGGGVAFF.